These 22 T cell receptor beta chains share one sample of origin, sequenced in a study of beta chain features in type 1 diabetes. Investigators reverse transcribed all isolated RNA, so they sequenced expressed TCRB transcripts. Profiling relied on immunoSEQ multiplex PCR, and the TCRdb table lists in-frame clones only, not all of them. The data contain more than 300,000 clones, 8% to 10% of them singletons. Their recognized antigens are unknown. Study results and limitations: Shorter TCRB CDR3s, moderately but significantly so, were found in Type 1 diabetes patients in all four CD4+ subsets.

Sequencing was carried out using central memory CD4+ T cells from blood. The receptor set was obtained from a man under 40 with type 1 diabetes.

The V gene is TRBV27, the J gene TRBJ1-2; 9 bases align to TRBD1. Germline V gene sequence: CDR1 MNHEY, CDR2 SMNVEV (reference sequence). The CDR3 is 14 amino acids. V gave up 6 bases and J gave up 3 bases; unmatched junction bases: 5. The CDR3 DNA follows: TGTGCCAGCAGAAAACAGGGGGCTGACTATGGCTACACCTTC. This gives the protein CASRKQGADYGYTF.

This clone was detected many times. This sequence joins TRBV13 and TRBJ2-3; 10 bases line up with TRBD1. V shed 3 bases and J 4 bases; nucleotides not matched to a gene: 4. Germline assignment: CDR1 PRHDT and CDR2 FYEKMQ (reference sequence). CDR3 length equals 15 residues. The CDR3 DNA sequence: TGTGCCAGCAGCTTGTACGGACAGGGGGCAGATACGCAGTATTTT. It yields the protein CASSLYGQGADTQYF.

This clone was seen repeatedly, ten times or more. V gene TRBV27 combines with J gene TRBJ2-1; D might be TRBD1 (6 bases). The germline gives CDR1 MNHEY, CDR2 SMNVEV (reference sequence). The CDR3 runs to 16 residues. V was shortened by 7 bases and J by 0 bases, with 16 bases between the two germline ends. CDR3 bases: TGTGCCAGCACCGACCCCGGACAGCGCTCCTACAATGAGCAGTTCTTC. Translating gives CASTDPGQRSYNEQFF.

The genes are TRBV6-1 and TRBJ2-5, with D possibly TRBD2 on 5 matching bases. The V gene lost 7 bases and the J gene lost 5 bases, with 17 bases spanning the gap. Germline-derived CDR1 and CDR2 are MNHNS and SASEGT. The length of the CDR3 is 14 residues. The CDR3 DNA reads TGTGCCAGCACTCCCGGGTGGGCTAGCGAGACCCAGTACTTC. Translating it yields CASTPGWASETQYF.

V usage is TRBV6-1 and J usage is TRBJ2-7, with 7 bases that match TRBD1. V shed 6 bases and J 7 bases; nucleotides not matched to a gene: 9. The CDR3 is 13 residues long. Per the germline V gene, CDR1 is MNHNS and CDR2 is SASEGT. CDR3 sequence reads: CASRLTGRGEQYF. CDR3 nucleotide sequence: TGTGCCAGCAGATTGACAGGGCGCGGGGAGCAGTACTTC.

This clone turned up a few times. This rearrangement joins TRBV28 to TRBJ1-2; weak D call: TRBD1 (5 bases). The CDR3 has 13 amino acids. Trimming pared 3 bases from V and 3 bases from J, leaving 8 bases between. Germline V gives CDR1 MDHEN, CDR2 SYDVKM. CDR3 residues: CASSLDIYYGYTF. The DNA for the CDR3 is TGTGCCAGCAGTTTGGACATTTACTATGGCTACACCTTC.

This rearrangement joins TRBV2 to TRBJ1-3; a possible D gene is TRBD1 (5 bases). The CDR3 has 14 residues. V dropped 6 bases and J dropped 4 bases, with 13 bases sitting between them. In germline, CDR1 is SNHLY, CDR2 FYNNEI. CDR3 sequence (DNA): TGTGCCAGCAGACCCGGGACGTCGGGAAACACCATATATTTT. Residues: CASRPGTSGNTIYF.

This clone was detected ten times or more. J is TRBJ2-1 and V is TRBV7-6; 7 nucleotides match TRBD1. Trimming took 4 bases from V and 6 from J; bases not matched to a gene: 3. CDR1 is SGHVS, CDR2 FNYEAQ, per germline. The CDR3 loop spans 13 amino acids. CDR3 amino acids: CASSYQGVNEQFF. CDR3 DNA sequence: TGTGCCAGCAGCTATCAGGGGGTCAATGAGCAGTTCTTC.

This clone has at least ten counts. J is TRBJ1-1 and V is TRBV6-5, with no clear D. Germline values: CDR1 MNHEY, CDR2 SVGAGI. This CDR3 region has 12 residues. V lost 5 bases and J 5 bases, leaving 9 bases between the germline ends. CDR3 sequence: CASSTKRTEAFF. CDR3 coding DNA: TGTGCCAGCAGTACGAAGAGGACTGAAGCTTTCTTT.

The chain couples TRBV9 to TRBJ1-2; D remains unclear. The CDR3 loop spans 16 amino acids. The V gene's germline CDR1 is SGDLS and CDR2 YYNGEE. V was shortened by 4 bases and J by 0 bases, with 16 bases between the two germline ends. CDR3 coding DNA: TGTGCCAGCAGCTCCCGTCCCCCCTATACTAACTATGGCTACACCTTC. Amino acid sequence: CASSSRPPYTNYGYTF.

The rearrangement links TRBV5-1 to TRBJ2-7; 8 positions agree with TRBD1. The length of the CDR3 is 14 residues. After removal of 2 bases from V and 6 bases from J, the junction contained 7 bases not matched to a gene. Germline V gene lookup returns CDR1 SGHRS and CDR2 YFSETQ. The CDR3 DNA reads as TGCGCCAGCAGCTTAATTTCCACAGGGGGCGAGCAGTACTTC. It is translated as CASSLISTGGEQYF.

The J gene is TRBJ2-5, the V gene TRBV5-4, with D perhaps TRBD2 (6 bases). This CDR3 has 17 residues. The ends were cut back, 4 bases at V and 5 bases at J, with 24 bases in the middle. Germline-derived CDR1 and CDR2 are SGHNT and YYREEE (reference sequence). The CDR3 protein is CASSPGDFATAGETQYF. CDR3 nucleotides: TGTGCCAGCAGCCCGGGGGATTTCGCGACTGCCGGCGAGACCCAGTACTTC.

The chain couples TRBV6-5 to TRBJ2-2; 8 positions match TRBD1. The V gene's germline CDR1 is MNHEY and CDR2 SVGAGI. The CDR3 has 15 residues. V was clipped by 6 bases and J by 4 bases; unmatched bases: 7. The CDR3 loop reads CASRADRAGTGELFF. The CDR3 nucleotides are TGTGCCAGCAGGGCGGACAGGGCCGGCACCGGGGAGCTGTTTTTT.

This sequence joins TRBV11-2 and TRBJ2-1; TRBD2 agrees at 9 bases. V shed 5 bases, J shed 4 bases, and the junction held 12 bases outside the gene matches. This CDR3 contains 17 residues. Germline CDR1 is SGHAT and CDR2 is FQNNGV. CDR3: CASSPGGRAVEYNEQFF. The CDR3 DNA reads TGTGCCAGCAGCCCTGGCGGGAGGGCCGTAGAGTACAATGAGCAGTTCTTC.

This clone was seen a handful of times. This rearrangement joins TRBV20-1 to TRBJ1-2; D is undetermined. The CDR3 loop spans 11 amino acids. The germline V gene has CDR1 DFQATT and CDR2 SNEGSKA (reference sequence). The V gene lost 3 bases and the J gene lost 4 bases, with 6 bases spanning the gap. The CDR3 DNA reads TGCAGTGCTAGGGGATCCTATGGCTACACCTTC. Translating it yields CSARGSYGYTF.

The chain has TRBV5-1 and TRBJ2-3; maybe TRBD2 (5 bases). Trimming removed 3 bases at V and 0 bases at J, with 14 bases between. This CDR3 is built from 16 residues. Germline values: CDR1 SGHRS, CDR2 YFSETQ. CDR3 sequence reads: CASSYGWRSSTDTQYF. As DNA, the CDR3 is TGCGCCAGCAGCTACGGGTGGAGGTCCAGCACAGATACGCAGTATTTT.

There are a few counts of this clone. The J gene is TRBJ2-2, the V gene TRBV5-4, with D perhaps TRBD2 (5 bases). The CDR3 covers 15 residues. Trimming cost V 4 bases and J 0 bases, with 10 bases left between them. Looked up from germline, CDR1 is SGHNT and CDR2 is YYREEE (reference sequence). The CDR3 spells CASSGRVANTGELFF. In nucleotides, the CDR3 is TGTGCCAGCAGCGGGCGGGTCGCGAACACCGGGGAGCTGTTTTTT.

The genes are TRBV30 and TRBJ1-1; D ambiguous. The V gene's germline CDR1 is GTSNPN and CDR2 SVGIG (reference sequence). The CDR3 is 13 amino acids. The V and J ends lost 1 base and 2 bases respectively, with 8 bases between them. DNA of the CDR3: TGTGCCTGGAGTGGCGCAGGAAACACTGAAGCTTTCTTT. Amino acids: CAWSGAGNTEAFF.

The V gene is TRBV7-5, the J gene TRBJ2-5; TRBD1 reflects the table's D call only, with no check against the DNA. TRBV7-5 is a listed pseudogene. The CDR3 extends over 11 amino acids. CDR3 sequence: CASSQTLAQYF. In nucleotides, the CDR3 is TGTGCCAGCAGCCAGACATTGGCCCAGTACTTC.

V gene TRBV19 combines with J gene TRBJ2-1, with 10 bases matching TRBD1. With V trimmed by 5 bases and J by 1 base, 8 bases remained unmatched. Germline-derived CDR1 and CDR2 are LNHDA and SQIVND (reference sequence). This CDR3 has 17 residues. CDR3 amino acids: CASSPLDRGLSYNEQFF. CDR3 nucleotide sequence: TGTGCCAGTAGTCCGCTAGACAGGGGGCTATCCTACAATGAGCAGTTCTTC. The variable domain in full, with the rest retrieved from reference TRBV19 and TRBJ2-1, is DGGITQSPKYLFRKEGQNVTLSCEQNLNHDAMYWYRQDPGQGLRLIYYSQIVNDFQKGDIAEGYSVSREKKESFPLTVTSAQKNPTAFYLCASSPLDRGLSYNEQFFGPGTRLTVL.

The chain carries TRBV6-6 and TRBJ1-2, with a possible D match to TRBD1 (5 bases). The CDR3 has 14 residues. V lost 7 bases, J lost 4 bases, and 16 bases lay in between. Germline loops: CDR1 MNHNY, CDR2 SVGAGI (reference sequence). The CDR3 loop is CASNPRGESYGYTF. The CDR3, as DNA: TGTGCCAGCAATCCGAGAGGGGAATCCTATGGCTACACCTTC.

A word on this clone: Since a far larger clone is one base different, this is likely a read error. The chain is built from TRBV9 and TRBJ1-2; D is ambiguous. The CDR3 is 11 amino acids. The germline CDR1 and CDR2 sequences are SGDLS and YYNGEE. The V and J ends lost 1 base and 2 bases respectively, with 0 bases between them. The CDR3 loop reads CASSVNYGYTF. For the CDR3, the DNA is TGTGCCAGCAGCGTAAACTATGGCTACACCTTC.